This entry features one TCR beta chain sequence. The CDR3 consists of 15 residues. Germline CDR1 and CDR2: MDHEN and SYDVKM. With 4 bases removed from V and 4 bases from J, the gap between germline ends came to 14 bases. The data derive from a study of cytomegalovirus exposure and HLA in healthy donors. Method: immunoSEQ multiplex PCR; TCRdb's copy keeps in-frame clones and lacks some. Of fewer than 400,000 clones in the sample, 86% are singletons; the top ten hold under 0.85%. While the first cohort had some 700 subjects, the donors belonged to the separate validation cohort of 100 to 150 subjects. The TCR was taken from a young woman in good health and CMV-seronegative. Material: PBMCs. The J gene is TRBJ1-3, the V gene TRBV28; D call uncertain. CDR3 DNA sequence: TGTGCCAGCAGTTCCACACCGGGAGGAGGAAACACCATATATTTT. It encodes CASSSTPGGGNTIYF.